This TCR beta chain is from a study of Ad26.COV2.S vaccination and SARS-CoV-2 variants. Study-wide background: Once or twice, 56 days apart, Ad26.COV2.S was delivered intramuscularly.

With 5 bases removed from V and 0 bases from J, the gap between germline ends came to 20 bases. CDR3 size: 18 residues. Germline CDR1 MDHEN, CDR2 SYDVKM. Study-level points and caveats: Vaccinated and placebo-treated recipients had similar non-spike TCR breadth. Placebo recipients showed lower spike-specific TCR breadth than vaccinees.

The repertoire was sequenced with immunoSEQ multiplex PCR; TCRdb's copy has only in-frame clones and lacks some. The table has about 380,000 clones, about 83% seen once; the top ten hold nearly 7.5%. The treatment: around 19 received Ad26.COV2.S at low or high dose, single or two shots; about five received placebo; per-sample allocation not given. Sampling was done on day 63 after the first vaccine or placebo injection. This clone has just a few counts. Its antigen is still unknown. Specimen: peripheral blood, collected in a trial of Ad26.COV2.S vaccine versus placebo. The receptor's source is a person between 18 and 65 years old who received the Ad26.COV2.S COVID-19 vaccine or a placebo. The V gene is TRBV28, the J gene TRBJ1-5; D remains unclear. The CDR3 is CASSTSPGWADSNQPQHF. For the CDR3, the DNA is TGTGCCAGCAGTACTAGTCCGGGTTGGGCGGATAGCAATCAGCCCCAGCATTTT.